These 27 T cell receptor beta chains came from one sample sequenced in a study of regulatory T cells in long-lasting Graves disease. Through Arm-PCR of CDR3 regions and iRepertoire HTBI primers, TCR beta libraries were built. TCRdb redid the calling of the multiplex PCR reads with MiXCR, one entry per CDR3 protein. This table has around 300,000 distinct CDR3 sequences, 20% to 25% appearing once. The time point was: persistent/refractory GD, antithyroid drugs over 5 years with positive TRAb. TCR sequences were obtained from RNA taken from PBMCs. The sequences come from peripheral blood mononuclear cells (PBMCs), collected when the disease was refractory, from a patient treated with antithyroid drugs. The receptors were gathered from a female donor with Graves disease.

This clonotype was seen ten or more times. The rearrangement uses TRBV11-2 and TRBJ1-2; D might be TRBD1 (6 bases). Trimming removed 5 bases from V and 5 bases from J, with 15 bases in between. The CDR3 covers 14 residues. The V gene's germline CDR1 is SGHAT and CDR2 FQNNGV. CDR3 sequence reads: CASSPQGSSYGYTF. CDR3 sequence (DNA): TGTGCCAGCAGCCCCCAGGGGAGCAGTTATGGCTACACCTTC.

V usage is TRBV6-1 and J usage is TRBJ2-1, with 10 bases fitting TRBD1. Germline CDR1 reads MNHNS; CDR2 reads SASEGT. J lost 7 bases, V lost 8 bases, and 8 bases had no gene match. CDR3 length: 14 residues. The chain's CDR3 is CASGDGQGENEQFF. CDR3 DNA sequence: TGTGCCAGCGGCGACGGACAGGGGGAAAATGAGCAGTTCTTC.

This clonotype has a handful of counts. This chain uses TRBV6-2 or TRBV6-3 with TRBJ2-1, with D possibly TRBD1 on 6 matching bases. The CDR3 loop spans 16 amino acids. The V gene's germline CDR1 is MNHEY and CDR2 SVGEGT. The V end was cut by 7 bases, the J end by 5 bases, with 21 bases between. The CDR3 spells CASTRGGSNRHNEQFF. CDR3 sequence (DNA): TGTGCCAGCACCCGTGGGGGCAGCAACCGCCACAATGAGCAGTTCTTC.

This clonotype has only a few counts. DNA for the CDR3: TGCAGCGTAGACAGTCAGGGAGGAACAGCTTTCTTT. Protein sequence: CSVDSQGGTAFF. The V and J genes are TRBV29-1 and TRBJ1-1, with D possibly matching TRBD1 (5 bases). Trimming removed 6 bases at V and 10 bases at J, with 18 bases between. CDR1 and CDR2 (germline): SQVTM, ANQGSEA. The CDR3 covers 12 residues.

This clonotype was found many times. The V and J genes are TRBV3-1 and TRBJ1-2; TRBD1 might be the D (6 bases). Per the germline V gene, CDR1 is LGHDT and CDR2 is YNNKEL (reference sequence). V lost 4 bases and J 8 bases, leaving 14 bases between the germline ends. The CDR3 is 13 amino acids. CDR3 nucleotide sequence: TGTGCCAGCAGCCCTTACCAACAGGGAGGCTACACCTTC. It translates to CASSPYQQGGYTF.

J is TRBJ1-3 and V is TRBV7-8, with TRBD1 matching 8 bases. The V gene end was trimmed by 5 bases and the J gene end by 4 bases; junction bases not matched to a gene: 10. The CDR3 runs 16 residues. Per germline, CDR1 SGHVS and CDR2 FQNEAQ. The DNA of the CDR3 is TGTGCCAGCAGCGCATTCGGGGGACAGGAGGGAAACACCATATATTTT. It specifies CASSAFGGQEGNTIYF.

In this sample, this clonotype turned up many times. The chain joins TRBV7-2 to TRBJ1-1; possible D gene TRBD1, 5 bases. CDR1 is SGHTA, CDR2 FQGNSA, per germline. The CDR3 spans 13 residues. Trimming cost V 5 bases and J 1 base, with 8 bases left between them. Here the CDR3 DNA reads TGTGCCAGCAGCCGACAGAGGAACACTGAAGCTTTCTTT. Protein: CASSRQRNTEAFF.

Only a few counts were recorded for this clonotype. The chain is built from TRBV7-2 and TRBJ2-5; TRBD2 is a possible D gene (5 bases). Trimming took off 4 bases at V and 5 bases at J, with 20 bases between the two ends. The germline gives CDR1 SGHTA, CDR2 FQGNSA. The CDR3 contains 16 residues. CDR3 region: CASSYLSGPPGETQYF. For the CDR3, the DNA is TGTGCCAGCAGCTACCTCAGCGGTCCTCCCGGGGAGACCCAGTACTTC.

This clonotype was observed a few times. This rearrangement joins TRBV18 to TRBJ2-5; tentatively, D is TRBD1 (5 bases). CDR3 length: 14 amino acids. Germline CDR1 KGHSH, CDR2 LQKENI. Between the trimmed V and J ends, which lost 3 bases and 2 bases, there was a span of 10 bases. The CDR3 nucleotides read TGTGCCAGCTCACCCCGACAGCCTCAAGAGACCCAGTACTTC. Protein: CASSPRQPQETQYF.

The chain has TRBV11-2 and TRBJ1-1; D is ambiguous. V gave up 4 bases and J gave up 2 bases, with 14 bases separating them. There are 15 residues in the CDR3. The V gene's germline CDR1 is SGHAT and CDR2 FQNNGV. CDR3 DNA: TGTGCCAGCAGCTCGTACCGGGCCTCAAACACTGAAGCTTTCTTT. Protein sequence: CASSSYRASNTEAFF.

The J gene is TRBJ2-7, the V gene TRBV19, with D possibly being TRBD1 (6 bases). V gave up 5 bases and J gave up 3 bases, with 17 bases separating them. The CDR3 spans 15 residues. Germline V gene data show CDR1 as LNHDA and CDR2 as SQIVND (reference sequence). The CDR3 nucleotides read TGTGCCAGTAGTCCCATTCAGGGGTCAAGCTACGAGCAGTACTTC. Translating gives CASSPIQGSSYEQYF.

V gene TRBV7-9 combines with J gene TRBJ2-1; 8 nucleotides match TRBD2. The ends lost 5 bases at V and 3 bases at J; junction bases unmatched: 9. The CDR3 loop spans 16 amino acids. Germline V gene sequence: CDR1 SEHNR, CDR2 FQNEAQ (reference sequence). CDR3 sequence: CASSAAGGPHYNEQFF. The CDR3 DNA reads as TGTGCCAGCAGCGCCGCGGGAGGACCCCACTACAATGAGCAGTTCTTC.

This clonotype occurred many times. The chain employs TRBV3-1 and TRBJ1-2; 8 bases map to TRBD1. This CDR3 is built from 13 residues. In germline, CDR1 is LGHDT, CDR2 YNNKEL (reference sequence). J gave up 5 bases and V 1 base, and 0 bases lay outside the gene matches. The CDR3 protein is CASSQGQGYGYTF. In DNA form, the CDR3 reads TGTGCCAGCAGCCAAGGACAGGGGTATGGCTACACCTTC.

The CDR3 region has the DNA TGTGCCAGCAGCCGCGGGACTAGCGGGGGTCAAGAGACCCAGTACTTC. It codes for CASSRGTSGGQETQYF. The chain links TRBV7-2 to TRBJ2-5; 14 bases align to TRBD2. The length of the CDR3 is 16 residues. Germline-derived CDR1 and CDR2 are SGHTA and FQGNSA. Trimming took 5 bases from V and 2 from J; bases not matched to a gene: 4.

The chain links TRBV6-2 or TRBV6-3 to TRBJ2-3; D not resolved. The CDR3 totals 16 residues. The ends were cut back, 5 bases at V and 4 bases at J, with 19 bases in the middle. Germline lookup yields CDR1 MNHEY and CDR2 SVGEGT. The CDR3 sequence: CASSEMRRPTSDTQYF. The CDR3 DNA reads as TGTGCCAGCAGTGAAATGAGGCGTCCAACATCAGATACGCAGTATTTT.

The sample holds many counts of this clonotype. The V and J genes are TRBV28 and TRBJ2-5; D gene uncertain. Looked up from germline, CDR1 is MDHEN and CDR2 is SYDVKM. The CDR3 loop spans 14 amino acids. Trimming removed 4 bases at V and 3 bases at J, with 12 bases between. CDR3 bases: TGTGCCAGCAGTTGGCTAGGGCAGAAAGAGACCCAGTACTTC. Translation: CASSWLGQKETQYF.

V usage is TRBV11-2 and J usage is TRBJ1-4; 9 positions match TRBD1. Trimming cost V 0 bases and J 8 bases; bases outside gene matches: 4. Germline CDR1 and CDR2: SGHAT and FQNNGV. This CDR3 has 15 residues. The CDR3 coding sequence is TGTGCCAGCAGCTTAGAACAGGGGGCTCGAGAAAAACTGTTTTTT. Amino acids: CASSLEQGAREKLFF.

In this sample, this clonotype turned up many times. The CDR3 DNA reads TGTGCCAGCAGCTTGTCTTTCGCAACTAATGAAAAACTGTTTTTT. The encoded protein is CASSLSFATNEKLFF. The gene calls are TRBV7-9 and TRBJ1-4; D gene unclear. Germline CDR1 reads SEHNR; CDR2 reads FQNEAQ (reference sequence). CDR3 length: 15 amino acids. The germline V and J ends were trimmed by 3 bases and 0 bases, with 8 bases remaining between them.

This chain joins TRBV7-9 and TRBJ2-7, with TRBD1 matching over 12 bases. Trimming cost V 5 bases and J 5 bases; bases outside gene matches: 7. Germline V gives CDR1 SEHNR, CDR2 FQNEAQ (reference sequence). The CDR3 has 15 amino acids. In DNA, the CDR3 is TGTGCCAGCAGCCCCGGGACAGGGGGCGTGGACGAGCAGTACTTC. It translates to CASSPGTGGVDEQYF. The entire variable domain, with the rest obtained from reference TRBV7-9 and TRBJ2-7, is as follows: DTGVSQNPRHKITKRGQNVTFRCDPISEHNRLYWYRQTLGQGPEFLTYFQNEAQLEKSRLLSDRFSAERPKGSFSTLEIQRTEQGDSAMYLCASSPGTGGVDEQYFGPGTRLTVT.

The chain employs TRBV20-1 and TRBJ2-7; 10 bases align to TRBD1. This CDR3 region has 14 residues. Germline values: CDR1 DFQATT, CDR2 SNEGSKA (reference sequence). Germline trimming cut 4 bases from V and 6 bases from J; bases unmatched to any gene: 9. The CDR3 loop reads CSATPGTGVSEQYF. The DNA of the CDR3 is TGCAGTGCTACCCCCGGGACAGGGGTTTCCGAGCAGTACTTC.

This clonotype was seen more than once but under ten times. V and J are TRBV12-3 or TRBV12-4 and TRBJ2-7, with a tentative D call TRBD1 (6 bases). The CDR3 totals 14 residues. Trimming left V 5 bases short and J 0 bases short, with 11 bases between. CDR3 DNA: TGTGCCAGCAGTCCGCAGGGGAACTCCTACGAGCAGTACTTC. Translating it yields CASSPQGNSYEQYF.

Here the CDR3 reads CAGWTGRNEQYF. The CDR3 region has the DNA TGTGCCGGATGGACAGGACGTAACGAGCAGTACTTC. This sequence joins TRBV7-2 and TRBJ2-7, with 7 bases aligning to TRBD1. The J segment lost 5 bases and the V segment lost 11 bases, leaving 9 bases of the junction unmatched. The CDR3 is 12 residues long. Germline CDR1 reads SGHTA; CDR2 reads FQGNSA. Full variable domain (missing parts from reference TRBV7-2 and TRBJ2-7): GAGVSQSPSNKVTEKGKDVELRCDPISGHTALYWYRQSLGQGLEFLIYFQGNSAPDKSGLPSDRFSAERTGGSVSTLTIQRTQQEDSAVYLCAGWTGRNEQYFGPGTRLTVT.

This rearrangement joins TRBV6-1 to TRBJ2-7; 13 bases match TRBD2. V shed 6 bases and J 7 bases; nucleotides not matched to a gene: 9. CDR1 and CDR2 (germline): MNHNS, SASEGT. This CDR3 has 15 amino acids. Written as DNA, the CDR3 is TGTGCCAGCAGCCGGGGACTAGCGGGAAGACGGGAGCAGTACTTC. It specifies CASSRGLAGRREQYF.

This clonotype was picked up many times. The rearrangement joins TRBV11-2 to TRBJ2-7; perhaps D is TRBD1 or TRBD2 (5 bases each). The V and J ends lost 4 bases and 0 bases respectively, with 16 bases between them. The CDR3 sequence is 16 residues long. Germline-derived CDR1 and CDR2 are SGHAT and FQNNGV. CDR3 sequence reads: CASSSPGRLDSYEQYF. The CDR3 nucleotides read TGTGCCAGCAGCTCCCCAGGGAGATTGGACTCCTACGAGCAGTACTTC. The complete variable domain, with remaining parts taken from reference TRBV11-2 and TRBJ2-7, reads EAGVAQSPRYKIIEKRQSVAFWCNPISGHATLYWYQQILGQGPKLLIQFQNNGVVDDSQLPKDRFSAERLKGVDSTLKIQPAKLEDSAVYLCASSSPGRLDSYEQYFGPGTRLTVT.

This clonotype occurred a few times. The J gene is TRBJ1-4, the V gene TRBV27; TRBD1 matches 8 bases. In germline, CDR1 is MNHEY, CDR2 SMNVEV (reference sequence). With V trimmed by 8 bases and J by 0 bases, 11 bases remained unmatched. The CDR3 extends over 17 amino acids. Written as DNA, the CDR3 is TGTGCCAGCGCCCCCAGGGGACAGGTTTCAACTAATGAAAAACTGTTTTTT. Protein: CASAPRGQVSTNEKLFF.

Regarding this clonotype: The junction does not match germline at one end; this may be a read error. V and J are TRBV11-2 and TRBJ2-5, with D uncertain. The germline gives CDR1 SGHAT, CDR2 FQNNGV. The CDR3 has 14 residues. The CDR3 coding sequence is TGTGCCAGCAGCTTTTCGTGGATCCAAGGGACCCAGTACTTC. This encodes CASSFSWIQGTQYF.

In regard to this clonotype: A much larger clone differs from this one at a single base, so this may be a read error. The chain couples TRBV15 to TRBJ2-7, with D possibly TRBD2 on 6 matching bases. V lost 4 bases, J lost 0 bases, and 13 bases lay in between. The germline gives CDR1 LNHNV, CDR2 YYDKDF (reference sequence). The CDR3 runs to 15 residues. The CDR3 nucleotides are TGTGCCACCAGCAACGGGGGAGACAACTCCTACGAGCAGTACTTC. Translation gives CATSNGGDNSYEQYF.